This passage covers 23 T cell receptor beta chains from one sample sequenced in a study of Graves' ophthalmopathy and Graves' hyperthyroidism. The sequenced template was RNA, covering the TCR beta CDR3 region. RT-PCR with HTBI primers came first, then second-round multiplex PCR. Using its own MiXCR run on the multiplex PCR reads, TCRdb lists one record per CDR3 protein. The table records about 240,000 distinct CDR3 sequences, 45% to 55% of them present only once. Input material: peripheral blood. The receptors stem from an adult man with Graves' ophthalmopathy.

This clonotype was observed once. V usage is TRBV29-1 and J usage is TRBJ1-1; 8 positions agree with TRBD1. This CDR3 comprises 18 residues. Trimming cost V 7 bases and J 0 bases; bases outside gene matches: 19. The germline CDR1 and CDR2 sequences are SQVTM and ANQGSEA. In DNA form, the CDR3 reads TGCAGCGGCCAACCGGGACAGGTGGGGGCAACATTGAACACTGAAGCTTTCTTT. Translated: CSGQPGQVGATLNTEAFF.

For this clonotype: Sequence at one end of the junction differs from germline and may be a read error. This chain connects TRBV10-3 to TRBJ2-7; 11 bases agree with TRBD2. In germline, CDR1 is ENHRY, CDR2 SYGVKD. The CDR3 is made up of 14 amino acids. This CDR3 reads CASSGGLADYEQYF. CDR3 sequence (DNA): TGTGCCAGCAGTGGGGGACTAGCGGATTACGAGCAGTACTTC.

The genes are TRBV5-5 and TRBJ2-6, with a weak D call TRBD2 (6 bases). The V gene lost 3 bases and the J gene lost 0 bases, with 7 bases spanning the gap. This CDR3 contains 15 residues. CDR1 is SGHKS and CDR2 is YYEKEE in the germline V gene (reference sequence). CDR3 nucleotide sequence: TGTGCCAGCAGCTGGGGACTCTCTGGGGCCAACGTCCTGACTTTC. Encoded protein: CASSWGLSGANVLTF.

This clonotype has a count of ten or more. The chain links TRBV12-3 or TRBV12-4 to TRBJ1-6; no clear D gene. Trimming shortened V by 6 bases and J by 8 bases, and 11 bases separated the two germline ends. The CDR3 covers 13 residues. The CDR3 bases are TGTGCCAGCAGGATGGGAATTGATTCACCCCTCCACTTT. Its translation is CASRMGIDSPLHF.

The chain employs TRBV10-1 and TRBJ1-1, with D maybe TRBD1 (5 bases). The V end was cut by 0 bases, the J end by 5 bases, with 13 bases between. This CDR3 spans 15 amino acids. Germline assignment: CDR1 WNHNN and CDR2 SYGVQD (reference sequence). The CDR3 loop is CASSESGRGWTEAFF. DNA of the CDR3: TGCGCCAGCAGTGAGTCGGGGCGGGGTTGGACTGAAGCTTTCTTT.

The rearrangement links TRBV29-1 to TRBJ2-6, with a possible D match to TRBD1 (5 bases). The germline CDR1 and CDR2 sequences are SQVTM and ANQGSEA. Trimming stripped 3 bases from V and 1 base from J, with 7 bases between. The CDR3 sequence is 14 residues long. The CDR3 reads CSVDRESGANVLTF. In DNA form, the CDR3 reads TGCAGCGTTGACAGGGAATCTGGGGCCAACGTCCTGACTTTC.

The J gene is TRBJ1-1, the V gene TRBV12-3 or TRBV12-4; TRBD1 is a possible D gene (6 bases). The CDR3 is made up of 14 amino acids. V lost 7 bases and J 8 bases, leaving 20 bases between the germline ends. This CDR3 is CASTSPPGTPEAFF. In nucleotides, the CDR3 is TGTGCCAGCACCTCCCCGCCCGGGACACCAGAAGCTTTCTTT.

This sequence joins TRBV5-1 and TRBJ1-4; no reliable D call. CDR1 SGHRS and CDR2 YFSETQ come from the germline V gene. The CDR3 totals 16 residues. Trimming stripped 0 bases from V and 0 bases from J, with 9 bases between. The CDR3 DNA sequence: TGCGCCAGCAGCTTGGGGCAGCTGACAACTAATGAAAAACTGTTTTTT. Translation: CASSLGQLTTNEKLFF. Filled out from reference TRBV5-1 and TRBJ1-4, the complete variable domain reads KAGVTQTPRYLIKTRGQQVTLSCSPISGHRSVSWYQQTPGQGLQFLFEYFSETQRNKGNFPGRFSGRQFSNSRSEMNVSTLELGDSALYLCASSLGQLTTNEKLFFGSGTQLSVL.

The V call is TRBV20-1, the J call TRBJ1-4; D is undetermined. Trimming removed 1 base at V and 5 bases at J, with 17 bases between. The CDR3 is made up of 16 amino acids. Germline CDR1 and CDR2: DFQATT and SNEGSKA (reference sequence). The CDR3 nucleotides are TGCAGTGCTAGAGGTCCACAGCGTACGAGGAATGAAAAACTGTTTTTT. Translating gives CSARGPQRTRNEKLFF.

This clonotype was counted a few times. The chain combines TRBV24-1 with TRBJ2-2, with no clear D. This CDR3 is 16 amino acids long. Trimming shortened V by 9 bases and J by 0 bases, and 16 bases separated the two germline ends. From germline, CDR1 is KGHDR and CDR2 SFDVKD. CDR3 protein: CATSQRTYSNTGELFF. For the CDR3, the DNA is TGTGCCACCTCTCAACGAACCTATTCGAACACCGGGGAGCTGTTTTTT.

Comments on this clonotype: A junction end diverges from the germline sequence, so it may reflect a read error. The rearrangement links TRBV5-8 to TRBJ2-2; 7 bases match TRBD2. CDR3 size: 14 residues. The germline V gene encodes CDR1 SGHTS and CDR2 YDEGEE. The CDR3 DNA is TGCGCCAGCAGCCCCAGGGAGGGTACCGAGGAGCTGTTTTTT. It encodes CASSPREGTEELFF.

J is TRBJ1-1 and V is TRBV29-1; 10 nucleotides align to TRBD1. The CDR3 sequence is 14 residues long. Unmatched junction bases numbered 8, after V lost 7 bases and J lost 3 bases. CDR1 and CDR2 (germline): SQVTM, ANQGSEA. DNA of the CDR3: TGCAGCGCCCAATATGGGACAGGGGACACTGAAGCTTTCTTT. This codes for CSAQYGTGDTEAFF.

The rearrangement joins TRBV2 to TRBJ2-7; the match to TRBD2 covers 10 bases. CDR1 SNHLY and CDR2 FYNNEI come from the germline V gene. Trimming cost V 6 bases and J 7 bases; bases outside gene matches: 3. The CDR3 covers 12 residues. Here the CDR3 reads CASSQTSGEQYF. CDR3 nucleotides: TGTGCCAGCAGCCAGACTAGCGGGGAGCAGTACTTC.

This clonotype was seen a handful of times. The rearrangement joins TRBV5-5 to TRBJ2-5, with D perhaps matching TRBD2 (6 bases). The CDR3 contains 15 residues. Germline V gene data show CDR1 as SGHKS and CDR2 as YYEKEE (reference sequence). V gave up 1 base and J gave up 4 bases, with 14 bases separating them. The CDR3 is CASSLRGRSGETQYF. In nucleotides, the CDR3 is TGTGCCAGCAGCTTGCGGGGGAGGTCTGGAGAGACCCAGTACTTC.

The table lists this clonotype with a few counts. The chain links TRBV11-2 to TRBJ2-7; 7 bases align to TRBD2. The CDR3 is 15 residues long. CDR1 is SGHAT, CDR2 FQNNGV, per germline. V lost 2 bases to trimming and J lost 2 bases; unmatched junction nucleotides: 6. The CDR3: CASSLWAGDTYEQYF. For the CDR3, the DNA is TGTGCCAGCAGCTTATGGGCGGGAGACACCTACGAGCAGTACTTC.

The rearrangement joins TRBV5-1 to TRBJ2-2, with a weak D call TRBD1 (6 bases). The V and J ends lost 4 bases and 3 bases respectively, with 10 bases between them. The CDR3 contains 14 residues. Germline V gene lookup returns CDR1 SGHRS and CDR2 YFSETQ. CDR3 sequence: CASSEAGDTGELFF. DNA for the CDR3: TGCGCCAGCAGCGAAGCAGGGGACACCGGGGAGCTGTTTTTT.

This chain links TRBV12-3 or TRBV12-4 with TRBJ1-5, with 9 nucleotides matching TRBD1. CDR3 length: 14 residues. J was trimmed by 5 bases and V by 6 bases; bases with no gene match: 5. This CDR3 reads CASSGTGPHQPQHF. In nucleotides, the CDR3 is TGTGCCAGCAGCGGGACAGGGCCACATCAGCCCCAGCATTTT.

V and J are TRBV20-1 and TRBJ1-2, with 7 bases fitting TRBD1. V gave up 5 bases and J gave up 7 bases; unmatched junction bases: 19. This CDR3 contains 16 residues. From germline, CDR1 is DFQATT and CDR2 SNEGSKA (reference sequence). CDR3 sequence reads: CSASKFVYRDSAGYTF. CDR3 nucleotide sequence: TGCAGTGCTTCCAAGTTCGTCTACCGGGACAGTGCTGGCTACACCTTC.

This clonotype was detected once. The chain recombines TRBV7-9 with TRBJ2-3; the D gene is possibly TRBD2 (6 bases). V shed 1 base and J shed 6 bases, with 14 bases lying between them. CDR1 is SEHNR, CDR2 FQNEAQ, per germline (reference sequence). CDR3 length: 15 amino acids. CDR3: CASSLVLAVLDTQYF. The CDR3 DNA follows: TGTGCCAGCAGCTTAGTGTTAGCGGTCCTCGATACGCAGTATTTT.

This clonotype has just a few counts. The chain recombines TRBV25-1 with TRBJ1-2; TRBD1 matches 10 bases. The CDR3 runs 18 residues. V lost 4 bases and J lost 0; bases outside the gene matches: 11. The V gene's germline CDR1 is MGHDK and CDR2 SYGVNS. CDR3 coding DNA: TGTGCCAGCAGTGTCGGTGGGACAGGGGCCCTTACTAACTATGGCTACACCTTC. It translates to CASSVGGTGALTNYGYTF.

The chain employs TRBV24-1 and TRBJ1-3; D perhaps matches TRBD1 (5 bases). Trimming removed 3 bases from V and 3 bases from J, with 11 bases in between. From germline, CDR1 is KGHDR and CDR2 SFDVKD. This CDR3 has 15 residues. The CDR3 spells CATSDPQTVGNTIYF. CDR3 coding DNA: TGTGCCACCAGTGATCCGCAGACAGTTGGAAACACCATATATTTT.

The CDR3 loop reads CASSEGQVFSGANVLTF. The CDR3 DNA is TGTGCCAGTAGTGAGGGACAGGTTTTCTCTGGGGCCAACGTCCTGACTTTC. The chain links TRBV7-9 to TRBJ2-6; 8 bases align to TRBD1. CDR3 length: 17 amino acids. Per the germline V gene, CDR1 is SEHNR and CDR2 is FQNEAQ (reference sequence). Trimming cost V 9 bases and J 0 bases; bases outside gene matches: 10.

This clonotype turned up a few times. This chain uses TRBV7-3 with TRBJ2-6; no firm D call. This CDR3 comprises 16 residues. The germline V gene has CDR1 SGHTA and CDR2 FQGTGA. Trimming cost V 8 bases and J 0 bases, with 14 bases left between them. The CDR3 DNA sequence: TGTGCCAGCGCCCCCGGACCAAGCTCTGGGGCCAACGTCCTGACTTTC. Amino acid sequence: CASAPGPSSGANVLTF.